This TCR beta chain comes out of a study of T cells in narcolepsy. General study points: Comparing one patient's CSF and blood CD4+ clonotypes highlighted HCRT- and TRIB2-specific autoreactive clonotypes.

Method: immunoSEQ multiplex PCR; TCRdb's copy keeps in-frame clones and lacks some. Among 35,000 or so clones listed, about 85% were seen once. CDR3 length: 15 amino acids. Germline trimming cut 9 bases from V and 1 base from J; bases unmatched to any gene: 6. Germline CDR1 and CDR2: MNHNY and SVGAGI (reference sequence). This clone was found a few times. Its antigen remains unknown. This chain joins TRBV6-6 and TRBJ2-2; 9 bases align to TRBD2. The origin of this receptor is a human donor with narcolepsy. Material for sequencing was CD45RA- memory CD4+ T cells from PBMCs. CDR3 nucleotides: TGTGCCAGTCGGCGGGAGGGGAGGAACACCGGGGAGCTGTTTTTT. Translation gives CASRREGRNTGELFF.